The next 3 T cell receptor beta chains were all read from a single sample in a study of cytomegalovirus exposure and HLA in healthy donors. PCR was performed using 60 Vbeta and 13 Jbeta primers. The method was immunoSEQ multiplex PCR; TCRdb's version includes in-frame clones alone and lacks a portion of them. In the table there are fewer than 250,000 clones, roughly 85% of which are singletons. The sample consisted of PBMCs. Receptor source: a male donor in good health and CMV-seronegative.

The V and J genes are TRBV19 and TRBJ2-2, with 9 bases fitting TRBD2. This CDR3 comprises 14 residues. Unmatched junction bases numbered 5, after V lost 5 bases and J lost 7 bases. CDR1 LNHDA and CDR2 SQIVND come from the germline V gene (reference sequence). For the CDR3, the DNA is TGTGCCAGTAGTGGGTTAGCGGGAGTCGGGGAGCTGTTTTTT. Its protein is CASSGLAGVGELFF.

The chain carries TRBV4-1 and TRBJ1-1, with 10 bases identical to TRBD1. The V and J ends lost 3 bases and 7 bases, in that order; junction bases with no gene match: 2. Per the germline V gene, CDR1 is MGHRA and CDR2 is YSYEKL. This CDR3 has 13 residues. CDR3 residues: CASSHGTGVEAFF. The CDR3 DNA reads as TGCGCCAGCAGCCATGGGACAGGGGTTGAAGCTTTCTTT.

V and J are TRBV2 and TRBJ1-2; D perhaps matches TRBD1 (5 bases). Germline loops: CDR1 SNHLY, CDR2 FYNNEI. This CDR3 is 14 amino acids long. Deletions cut 4 bases from V and 7 bases from J, with 16 bases between. In nucleotides, the CDR3 is TGTGCCAGCAGTGTATTTCAGGGAACGGCTGGCTACACCTTC. Translating gives CASSVFQGTAGYTF.